This TCR beta chain was found in a study of OX40 agonist ivuxolimab in advanced cancers. Autoimmune disease history or systemic immunosuppression excluded patients. General study results and limits: The expanded peripheral T cells' antigen specificity was not determined. Both CD4+ and CD8+ T cell populations in blood had undergone clonal expansion by week 6 at 0.1 to 3.0 mg/kg.

Data came from immunoSEQ multiplex PCR; TCRdb stores just in-frame clones and leaves some out. This sample carries some 59,000 clones, 87% of them seen once, and the ten largest clones take roughly 17%. This clone was picked up one time. Its antigen is as yet unknown. The junction had 14 bases not matched to a gene; V was cut back by 5 bases and J by 5 bases. Germline CDR1 LGHNA, CDR2 YNFKEQ. The CDR3 spans 16 residues. Sequences were derived from CD4+ or CD8+ T cells sorted from blood, sampled in a trial of the OX40 agonist ivuxolimab. The chain uses TRBV4-2 and TRBJ2-5, with 7 bases matching TRBD2. The sequence came from an adult with an advanced solid tumor such as melanoma, head and neck, liver or kidney cancer. The CDR3 bases are TGTGCCAGCAGCTCCCTGGGAGGGAGGGCCGTGGAGACCCAGTACTTC. Its protein product is CASSSLGGRAVETQYF.